The count of the clone carrying this T cell receptor beta chain is one. The data stem from a study of blood T cell repertoires in COVID-19. Generated by immunoSEQ multiplex PCR, the TCRdb table keeps only in-frame clones and is missing some. Among approximately 300,000 clones listed, around 90% were seen once. This CDR3 has 16 amino acids. Trimming at V came to 0 bases and at J to 7 bases, leaving 5 bases not matched to a gene. Germline V gene lookup returns CDR1 SEHNR and CDR2 FQNEAQ (reference sequence). Sequencing was performed on peripheral blood. The chain joins TRBV7-9 to TRBJ2-1; the match to TRBD2 covers 11 bases. This TCR was recovered from a woman in her thirties with COVID-19, enrolled during active disease. CDR3 coding DNA: TGTGCCAGCAGCTTAGCGGGGGGACTAGCGGAGAATGAGCAGTTCTTC. Protein sequence: CASSLAGGLAENEQFF.